One T cell receptor (beta chain) is described in this entry. Its specificity is not known. The PCR ran on 60 Vbeta and 13 Jbeta primers. Some clones are missing from TCRdb's copy, which holds only in-frame ones; the method was immunoSEQ multiplex PCR. Here the sample spans about 120,000 clones, roughly four fifths being singletons. The CDR3 has 15 amino acids. CDR1 and CDR2 (germline): KGHSH, LQKENI. V was trimmed by 2 bases and J by 8 bases, leaving 16 bases between them. Everyone who donated was a healthy bone marrow donor. This entry is derived from a study of cytomegalovirus exposure and HLA in healthy donors. Regarding the study as a whole: In an earlier analysis, productive rearrangement rates for most beta V segments clustered near 87% or 30%.

J is TRBJ1-5 and V is TRBV18; D might be TRBD1 (5 bases). The receptor's source is a woman aged 18-35 years in good health and CMV-seronegative. Material for sequencing was PBMCs. The CDR3 region has the DNA TGTGCCAGCTCACCAGCCGGGACCGGAGGGAAGCCCCAGCATTTT. Its translation is CASSPAGTGGKPQHF.